These T cell receptor beta chains were read from a single sample in a study of cytomegalovirus exposure and HLA in healthy donors. Generated by immunoSEQ multiplex PCR, the TCRdb table keeps only in-frame clones and is missing some. The sample contains 200,000 or so clones, more than 75% of which appear only once. Material: PBMCs. The origin of the receptors is a woman between 18 and 30 years old in good health and CMV-seronegative. CDR3s include the opening cysteine and the closing phenylalanine or tryptophan.

V gene	J gene	CDR3 protein
TRBV6-1	TRBJ1-2	CASSETQEYGYTF
TRBV15	TRBJ1-2	CATSRDRGSYTF
TRBV5-1	TRBJ1-2	CASSPGGGLPGYTF
TRBV19	TRBJ1-2	CASGQRRGYTF
TRBV5-1	TRBJ1-1	CASSLFQDRTEAFF
TRBV6-6	TRBJ2-5	CASSHGQSTETQYF
TRBV5-1	TRBJ1-1	CASRDRQVNTEAFF
TRBV30	TRBJ2-1	CAWRGHNEQFF
TRBV2	TRBJ2-7	CASSQQGSGGEQYF
TRBV10-2	TRBJ2-2	CASSEASSRNTGELFF
TRBV19	TRBJ2-7	CASSPGLRYEQYF
TRBV7-9	TRBJ2-2	CASSFVGATGELFF
TRBV19	TRBJ1-4	CASSVQGAANEKLFF
TRBV10-3	TRBJ1-2	CAISELGTGPNYGYTF
TRBV28	TRBJ2-1	CASSPSGTGAYNEQFF
TRBV15	TRBJ2-7	CATSIGRGSYEQYF
TRBV11-2	TRBJ2-1	CASSSPAQGANEQFF
TRBV30	TRBJ1-3	CAWSPLAVGNTIYF
TRBV7-2	TRBJ1-1	CASSLDALVNTEAFF
TRBV6-5	TRBJ2-5	CASSYSRQGETQYF
TRBV9	TRBJ2-7	CASSVGPSYEQYF
TRBV27	TRBJ1-2	CASREGADGYTF
TRBV18	TRBJ1-2	CASSLQGRWYGYTF
TRBV7-3	TRBJ2-2	CASSFQGASNTGELFF
TRBV7-8	TRBJ2-2	CASSLGGPGTTGELFF
TRBV5-6	TRBJ2-4	CASSFPSGGENIQYF
TRBV30	TRBJ2-7	CAWSRNRPHEQYF
TRBV2	TRBJ1-5	CASSEFGRGNQPQHF
TRBV10-3	TRBJ2-1	CAVSGGTVSYNEQFF
TRBV11-2	TRBJ2-3	CASSLDLGAFGDTQYF
TRBV7-6	TRBJ1-2	CASSTTLPGDSRGYTF
TRBV5-1	TRBJ2-1	CASSLAGGGVTEQFF
TRBV6-4	TRBJ1-4	CASSGHANEKLFF